This T cell receptor beta chain was sequenced for a study of beta chain features in type 1 diabetes (dated by TCRdb to the late 2010s). A note on the overall study: Mean age, gender distribution, total cell number and subset yield were not different between patients and healthy donors. A total of some 100,000,000 sorted cells were examined across all samples, and a strong correlation was observed between cell number per subset and RNA yield. The study compared the TCRB repertoires of sorted circulating CD4+ T cell subsets in recently diagnosed type 1 diabetes patients with those in matched healthy donors. Regulatory and stem cell-like memory subsets were isolated from only 8 patients and about eight healthy donors, whereas naive and central memory subsets came from all 30 or so donors. General study outcomes and caveats: Naive, central memory and regulatory TCRB repertoires appeared to be more similar among patients than among healthy donors. Because the HLA sub-analyses included only small numbers of individuals, any influence of HLA type on TCRB rearrangement was left unresolved. Type 1 diabetes patients showed a moderate but significant shortening of TCRB CDR3 length in all four CD4+ subsets. Because cDNA was sequenced instead of genomic DNA, activated cells with high expression could be over-represented, although the groups did not differ in activation or CD3 levels. Shorter templates might be favored by PCR, yet because patient and control samples were amplified and corrected together, any such skew would affect both groups equally. At VDJ recombination sites, patients with type 1 diabetes made fewer insertions and deleted more nucleotides, a pattern implying thymic rearrangement abnormalities.

The High Capacity cDNA Reverse Transcription Kit was used to reverse transcribe all of the isolated RNA, meaning that expressed TCRB transcripts were what got sequenced. Deep immunoSEQ sequencing was applied to naive, central memory and regulatory T cell samples, giving an average of around 3.8 million total reads per sample. Sorted cells were lysed in RLT buffer, and RNA was extracted using DNase-treated RNeasy Micro or Mini kits according to cell number. To prevent cross-contamination, each cell subset was processed individually, whereas patient and healthy donor samples were processed jointly. The immunoSEQ multiplex PCR was used to amplify TCRB sequences from cDNA, generating 87-bp fragments that spanned the CDR3 region. Sequencing of the amplicons was performed on the Illumina HiSeq platform. The original pipeline was this. PCR bias was computationally corrected using synthetic template baselines, reads within Hamming distance 2 were collapsed, and singletons that could not be merged were discarded. Reads were aligned against IMGT to assign V, D and J genes, CDR3 length and insertions or deletions at six rearrangement sites. Within each subset, clonotype counts were normalized to the number of sorted cells before true diversity and Gini coefficients were calculated with the tcR R package. Repertoire sharing was quantified using the overlap coefficient calculated on TCRB nucleotide sequences. The clones in this table, taken by TCRdb from immuneACCESS, are in-frame only. Not every clone is retained; where verified, under half of the shortfall comes from an unresolved V gene, and the cause of the rest is unknown. For V, J and clone size, that table is used; D and trimming come from the DNA. Present in this sample are around 140,000 clones, approximately 10% of which were seen just once. The ten largest clonotypes hold around 0.79% of the sample.

A single peripheral blood draw of about 116 mL on average was collected from each donor into heparinised tubes. Using a panel that included CD45RO, CCR7, CD25, CD127, CD95 and CD27, naive, central memory, regulatory and stem cell-like memory CD4+ T cells were sorted on a BD FACSAria II. Purity was above 95% for every sorted population. PBMCs were isolated right away by Lymphoprep density gradient centrifugation and were stained directly, without culture. So that batch effects would be minimized, each experiment stained and sorted samples in pairs, pairing one healthy donor with one patient. This clone was detected many times. Its antigen is still unknown. No qualities accompany the bases; no much larger clone lies one base away. Taken from cysteine to phenylalanine, the CDR3 has 11 residues. Left in the record is the CDR3 DNA by itself, 33 bases read in frame from the first base. V loses 8 bases of germline sequence and J loses 6 bases, and the interval between the two ends is 11 bases. From the germline V gene, CDR1 is SQVTM and CDR2 is ANQGSEA.

The TCR was taken from a man younger than 40 with type 1 diabetes. The specimen was central memory CD4+ T cells from blood. The chain is encoded by TRBV29-1 joined to TRBJ2-1; no D gene is confidently identified. The sequence in DNA is TGCAGCTCGCGCCACCGCAATGAGCAGTTCTTC. Its product reads: CSSRHRNEQFF.